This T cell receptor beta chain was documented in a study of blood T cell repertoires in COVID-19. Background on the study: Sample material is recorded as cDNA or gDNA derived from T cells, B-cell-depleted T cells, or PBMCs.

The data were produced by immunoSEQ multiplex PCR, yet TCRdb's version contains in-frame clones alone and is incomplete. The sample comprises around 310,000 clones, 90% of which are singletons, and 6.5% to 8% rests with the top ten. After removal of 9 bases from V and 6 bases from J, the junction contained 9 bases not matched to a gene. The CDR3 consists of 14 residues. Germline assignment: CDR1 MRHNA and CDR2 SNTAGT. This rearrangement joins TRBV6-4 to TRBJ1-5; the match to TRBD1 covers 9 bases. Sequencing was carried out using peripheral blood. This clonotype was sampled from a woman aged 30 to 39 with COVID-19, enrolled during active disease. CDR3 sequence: CARTHRGLGQPQHF. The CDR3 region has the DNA TGTGCCAGGACTCACAGGGGGCTGGGTCAGCCCCAGCATTTT.